The entry below describes one T cell receptor beta chain. Its antigen is unidentified. It was with a sample-barcoded 5' primer and a J-beta primer mix that a second PCR of roughly 7 to 12 cycles was run. A template-switch adaptor containing 12 random nucleotides labeled each cDNA molecule. TCRdb re-called the 5' RACE reads with MiXCR, one entry per CDR3 protein. Of about 380,000 distinct CDR3 sequences in the sample, approximately 51% were seen once. This sample was taken from a study of blood T cells in healthy people across ages. The study, taken as a whole, reports: Getting older went along with TCR beta diversity per million T cells dropping roughly linearly.

The CDR3 runs to 16 residues. From germline, CDR1 is MDHEN and CDR2 SYDVKM. The V end was cut by 3 bases, the J end by 4 bases, with 13 bases between. This clonotype originated in a man aged 55 to 70 in good health. The V gene is TRBV28, the J gene TRBJ2-6; D possibly corresponds to TRBD1 (5 bases). Material: blood. The CDR3 reads CASSLPRATGANVLTF. CDR3 DNA sequence: TGTGCCAGCAGTTTGCCCAGGGCTACCGGGGCCAACGTCCTGACTTTC.